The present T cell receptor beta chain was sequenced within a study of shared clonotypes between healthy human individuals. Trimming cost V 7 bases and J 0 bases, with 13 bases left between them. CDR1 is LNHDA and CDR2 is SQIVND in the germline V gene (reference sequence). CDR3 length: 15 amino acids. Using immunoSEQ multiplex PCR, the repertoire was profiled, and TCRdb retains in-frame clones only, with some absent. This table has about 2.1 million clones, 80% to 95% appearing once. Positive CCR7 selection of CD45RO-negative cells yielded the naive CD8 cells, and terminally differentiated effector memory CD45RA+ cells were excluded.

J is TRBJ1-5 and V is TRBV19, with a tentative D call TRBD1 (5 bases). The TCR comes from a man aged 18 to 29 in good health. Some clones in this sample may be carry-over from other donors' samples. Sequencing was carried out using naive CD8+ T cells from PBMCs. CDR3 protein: CASTEGANSNQPQHF. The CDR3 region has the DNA TGTGCCAGTACGGAAGGGGCTAATAGCAATCAGCCCCAGCATTTT.